Listed below are T cell receptor beta chains from one sample, sequenced in a study of CD8+CD57+ T cells in acquired aplastic anemia. From the reads, TCRdb called clonotypes with MiXCR, one entry per CDR3 protein. The sample includes a few hundred thousand distinct CDR3 sequences, 56% seen only once; the top ten take approximately 1.3%. Sample: sorted CD4+, CD8+, or CD8+CD57+ T cells (not recorded which) from PBMCs. These receptors originate from a human donor with aplastic anemia. CDR3s include the opening cysteine and the closing phenylalanine or tryptophan. The order of the fields is J gene, V gene, D gene, clone size, CDR3 DNA, CDR3 protein. A D gene is named only where the DNA matches it firmly. The size field is filled for only some rows; it gives once, few, many or a size class.

TRBJ2-3	TRBV10-3	TRBD2	many	TGTGCCATCAGTGAGGGCGGGAGATCCCGCGATACGCAGTATTTT	CAISEGGRSRDTQYF
TRBJ2-3	TRBV20-1	-	-	TGCAGTGCTAGGGATGGGGCGCTAGGCACGGATACGCAGTATTTT	CSARDGALGTDTQYF
TRBJ1-2	TRBV9	-	-	TGTGCCAGCAGCGTAGACGTAGGGAACTATGGCTACACCTTC	CASSVDVGNYGYTF
TRBJ1-5	TRBV2	TRBD1	few	TGTGCCAGCAGTGAAGTGGACAGGGACCAGCCCCAGCATTTT	CASSEVDRDQPQHF
TRBJ2-3	TRBV29-1	TRBD2	-	TGCAGCGTGGGGGGACTAGACCTATCTAGCACAGATACGCAGTATTTT	CSVGGLDLSSTDTQYF
TRBJ1-3	TRBV9	-	-	TGTGCCAGCACTCAGGGGAGCTCTGGAAACACCATATATTTT	CASTQGSSGNTIYF
TRBJ2-5	TRBV5-4	-	-	TGTGCCAGCAGCTTGACAGGGCGAGGGCAAGAGACCCAGTACTTC	CASSLTGRGQETQYF
TRBJ2-7	TRBV5-4	-	-	TGTGCCAGCAGCCGTCCGGGACTTGCCTCCTACGAGCAGTACTTC	CASSRPGLASYEQYF
TRBJ2-1	TRBV18	TRBD2	many	TGTGCCAGCGCTTTAGCGGGGGGACCTGTTACAGAGCAGTTCTTC	CASALAGGPVTEQFF
TRBJ2-7	TRBV20-1	-	-	TGCAGTGCAGAGAGGACACACACATACGAGCAGTACTTC	CSAERTHTYEQYF
TRBJ2-5	TRBV5-8	TRBD2	many	TGTGCCAGCAGCTTGGCCGGACTAGCGGACCTGGAGACCCAGTACTTC	CASSLAGLADLETQYF
TRBJ1-2	TRBV20-1	-	-	TGCAGTGCTAGTACGTCTACGGGACCTCGCGGCTACACCTTC	CSASTSTGPRGYTF
TRBJ1-1	TRBV7-6	-	few	TGTGCCAGCAGCTTAGCGCAGGGTGTAAACACTGAAGCTTTCTTT	CASSLAQGVNTEAFF
TRBJ1-1	TRBV6-5	TRBD1	many	TGTGCCAGCAGTCCCCGGACAGGGGGCGGACAGGCTTTCTTT	CASSPRTGGGQAFF
TRBJ1-1	TRBV7-8	TRBD1	-	TGTGCCAGCAGCACAAGGACAGGAATGAACACTGAAGCTTTCTTT	CASSTRTGMNTEAFF
TRBJ1-1	TRBV5-5	-	many	TGTGCCAGCAGCGGGATTTCAGGGGTGAACACTGAAGCTTTCTTT	CASSGISGVNTEAFF
TRBJ2-7	TRBV29-1	TRBD2	-	TGCAGCGTTGAACCGAGCGGGGGGTTTGAGCAGTACTTC	CSVEPSGGFEQYF
TRBJ1-1	TRBV5-4	-	many	TGTGCCAGCAGCCCAGGGGATCTCTTGAACACTGAAGCTTTCTTT	CASSPGDLLNTEAFF
TRBJ1-1	TRBV7-2	TRBD1	-	TGTGCCAGCAGCGGGGGTAGGGGGCGTAGGAACACTGAAGCTTTCTTT	CASSGGRGRRNTEAFF
TRBJ1-5	TRBV2	-	once	TGTGCCAGCAGACCGGGGTACAATCAGCCCCAGCATTTT	CASRPGYNQPQHF
TRBJ2-1	TRBV18	TRBD2	few	TGTGCCAGCTCACCACCCCTAGCGGGAGGCCACGATGAGCAGTTCTTC	CASSPPLAGGHDEQFF
TRBJ2-7	TRBV7-2	-	-	TGTGCCAGCAGCTTAACCGGACAGAGCGGCTACGAGCAGTACTTC	CASSLTGQSGYEQYF
TRBJ2-5	TRBV7-2	TRBD2	-	TGTGCCAGTAATACTGCGGGGGGGCAAGAGACCCAGTACTTC	CASNTAGGQETQYF
TRBJ2-7	TRBV7-2	-	few	TGTGCCAGCAGCTTAGCTAGTACAGGGGGGGACGAGCAGTACTTC	CASSLASTGGDEQYF
TRBJ1-6	TRBV19	TRBD1	many	TGTGCCAGTAACCCGAATGACAGGGGGTACTCACCCCTCCACTTT	CASNPNDRGYSPLHF
TRBJ1-2	TRBV4-1	-	many	TGCGCCAGCAGCCAAGTAGGCCAGCTCTATGGCTACACCTTC	CASSQVGQLYGYTF
TRBJ1-1	TRBV20-1	-	-	TGCAGTGCGACCAGGGGAATGAACACTGAAGCTTTCTTT	CSATRGMNTEAFF
TRBJ2-6	TRBV20-1	TRBD2	many	TGCAGTGCTAGGGCGGGGGTTTACTCTGGGGCCAACGTCCTGACTTTC	CSARAGVYSGANVLTF
TRBJ1-1	TRBV6-5	-	-	TGTGCCAGCAGTAGCTCCGGGACATGGAACACTGAAGCTTTCTTT	CASSSSGTWNTEAFF
TRBJ1-1	TRBV7-9	-	-	TGTGCCAGCAGGGCGCCAGAGTTGAACACTGAAGCTTTCTTT	CASRAPELNTEAFF
TRBJ2-6	TRBV9	-	-	TGTGCCAGCAGCGTAGCTCTCTCTGGGGCCAACGTCCTGACTTTC	CASSVALSGANVLTF
TRBJ1-2	TRBV7-2	-	-	TGTGCCAGCAGCTTACTGGTTCAGGGGTCGTATGGCTACACCTTC	CASSLLVQGSYGYTF
TRBJ1-5	TRBV2	-	-	TGTGCCAGCAGTTCGGATCGCGGCTCCAGCCAGCCCCAGCATTTT	CASSSDRGSSQPQHF
TRBJ1-2	TRBV2	-	-	-	CASSGTSGVEQFFGPGTGGFGYIF
TRBJ1-5	TRBV7-2	TRBD1	many	TGTGCCAGCTCACCAGGGGGCGGCAATCAGCCCCAGCATTTT	CASSPGGGNQPQHF
TRBJ1-1	TRBV2	TRBD1	-	TGTGCCAGCAGGGACAGGGTGGACACTGAAGCTTTCTTT	CASRDRVDTEAFF
TRBJ1-1	TRBV6-5	-	many	TGTGCCAGCAGTTACTCTGGCAGGGGAGGCACTGAAGCTTTCTTT	CASSYSGRGGTEAFF
TRBJ2-1	TRBV11-3	TRBD2	many	TGTGCCAGCAGCTTAGGGACGGGAGGAAGTGAGCAGTTCTTC	CASSLGTGGSEQFF
TRBJ2-5	TRBV7-8	-	-	TGTGCCAGCAGCTTAGATGGGTTGCAAGAGACCCAGTACTTC	CASSLDGLQETQYF
TRBJ2-2	TRBV7-9	-	-	TGTGCCACCCTATCGACCCTGGGCGGGGAGCTGTTTTTT	CATLSTLGGELFF
TRBJ2-2	TRBV5-1	TRBD1	many	TGCGCCAGCAGCTTAAGGGGGCTGAACACCGGGGAGCTGTTTTTT	CASSLRGLNTGELFF
TRBJ1-2	TRBV6-5	-	many	TGTGCCAGCAGTTACTCGAAAAATGGGAACTATGGCTACACCTTC	CASSYSKNGNYGYTF
TRBJ1-1	TRBV19	-	-	TGTGCCAGTAGTGTCCCCGGGGCATGGACTGAAGCTTTCTTT	CASSVPGAWTEAFF
TRBJ2-3	TRBV7-9	-	-	TGTGCCACCCCAAGGGGGGTAACAGATACGCAGTATTTT	CATPRGVTDTQYF
TRBJ2-5	TRBV12-3/TRBV12-4	-	-	TGTGCCAGCAGTTTACCCCTTACGACAGAGACCCAGTACTTC	CASSLPLTTETQYF
TRBJ2-1	TRBV12-3/TRBV12-4	-	few	TGTGCCAGCAGACGGGACTTGAGCTCCTACAATGAGCAGTTCTTC	CASRRDLSSYNEQFF
TRBJ2-7	TRBV12-3/TRBV12-4	TRBD2	many	TGTGCCAGCAGTCGAGCGGGAGGTGGATACGAGCAGTACTTC	CASSRAGGGYEQYF
TRBJ2-3	TRBV7-9	TRBD2	-	TGTGCCAGCAGCTTACCGGAGGGAGCGGGAGTATTCACGCAGTATTTT	CASSLPEGAGVFTQYF
TRBJ2-1	TRBV12-3/TRBV12-4	-	-	TGTGCCAGCAGTCCCAGTCAAAATGAGCAGTTCTTC	CASSPSQNEQFF
TRBJ2-5	TRBV5-5	TRBD2	many	TGTGCCAGCAGCCGCGGGGGAGTTGGAGAGACCCAGTACTTC	CASSRGGVGETQYF
TRBJ1-3	TRBV29-1	TRBD1	many	TGCAGCGCAAAACAGGGGGCGTCTGGAAACACCATATATTTT	CSAKQGASGNTIYF
TRBJ1-2	TRBV7-8	-	once	TGTGCCAGCAGCACGACTCGGGGTTATGGCTACACCTTC	CASSTTRGYGYTF
TRBJ2-1	TRBV7-2	TRBD2	few	TGTGCCAGCAGTTTAGCGCGGGGGAGCAACAATGAGCAGTTCTTC	CASSLARGSNNEQFF